The entry below describes one TCR beta chain. The antigen remains unidentified. When the RNA was reverse transcribed, random hexamers were used with an input of roughly 0.45 to 1 ug. The authors amplified TCR beta CDR3 across 54 Vbeta and 13 Jbeta using immunoSEQ multiplex PCR. TCRdb passed the immunoSEQ multiplex PCR reads through MiXCR, listing each CDR3 protein once. Of 200,000 to 250,000 distinct CDR3 sequences listed, just over 90% are singletons. High-throughput TCR beta sequencing covered peripheral CD8+ and CD4+ T cells. Negative isolation was used for CD8+ and CD4+ T cells and FACS enrichment for TEMRA cells. The data belong to a study of CD8 T cells in Susac syndrome. The ends were cut back, 3 bases at V and 0 bases at J, with 11 bases in the middle. Germline V gene sequence: CDR1 LNHDA, CDR2 SQIVND (reference sequence). This CDR3 has 16 residues. General study findings and limits: The study recognized that its TCR sequencing and HLA analysis covered a relatively small number of individuals.

Sequenced material: CD4+ T cells from PBMCs. The origin of this receptor is a human donor with multiple sclerosis. This chain joins TRBV19 and TRBJ2-2; tentative D call: TRBD1 (6 bases). As DNA, the CDR3 is TGTGCCAGTAGTATGGGCAGGGGTGCGAACACCGGGGAGCTGTTTTTT. Its protein is CASSMGRGANTGELFF.